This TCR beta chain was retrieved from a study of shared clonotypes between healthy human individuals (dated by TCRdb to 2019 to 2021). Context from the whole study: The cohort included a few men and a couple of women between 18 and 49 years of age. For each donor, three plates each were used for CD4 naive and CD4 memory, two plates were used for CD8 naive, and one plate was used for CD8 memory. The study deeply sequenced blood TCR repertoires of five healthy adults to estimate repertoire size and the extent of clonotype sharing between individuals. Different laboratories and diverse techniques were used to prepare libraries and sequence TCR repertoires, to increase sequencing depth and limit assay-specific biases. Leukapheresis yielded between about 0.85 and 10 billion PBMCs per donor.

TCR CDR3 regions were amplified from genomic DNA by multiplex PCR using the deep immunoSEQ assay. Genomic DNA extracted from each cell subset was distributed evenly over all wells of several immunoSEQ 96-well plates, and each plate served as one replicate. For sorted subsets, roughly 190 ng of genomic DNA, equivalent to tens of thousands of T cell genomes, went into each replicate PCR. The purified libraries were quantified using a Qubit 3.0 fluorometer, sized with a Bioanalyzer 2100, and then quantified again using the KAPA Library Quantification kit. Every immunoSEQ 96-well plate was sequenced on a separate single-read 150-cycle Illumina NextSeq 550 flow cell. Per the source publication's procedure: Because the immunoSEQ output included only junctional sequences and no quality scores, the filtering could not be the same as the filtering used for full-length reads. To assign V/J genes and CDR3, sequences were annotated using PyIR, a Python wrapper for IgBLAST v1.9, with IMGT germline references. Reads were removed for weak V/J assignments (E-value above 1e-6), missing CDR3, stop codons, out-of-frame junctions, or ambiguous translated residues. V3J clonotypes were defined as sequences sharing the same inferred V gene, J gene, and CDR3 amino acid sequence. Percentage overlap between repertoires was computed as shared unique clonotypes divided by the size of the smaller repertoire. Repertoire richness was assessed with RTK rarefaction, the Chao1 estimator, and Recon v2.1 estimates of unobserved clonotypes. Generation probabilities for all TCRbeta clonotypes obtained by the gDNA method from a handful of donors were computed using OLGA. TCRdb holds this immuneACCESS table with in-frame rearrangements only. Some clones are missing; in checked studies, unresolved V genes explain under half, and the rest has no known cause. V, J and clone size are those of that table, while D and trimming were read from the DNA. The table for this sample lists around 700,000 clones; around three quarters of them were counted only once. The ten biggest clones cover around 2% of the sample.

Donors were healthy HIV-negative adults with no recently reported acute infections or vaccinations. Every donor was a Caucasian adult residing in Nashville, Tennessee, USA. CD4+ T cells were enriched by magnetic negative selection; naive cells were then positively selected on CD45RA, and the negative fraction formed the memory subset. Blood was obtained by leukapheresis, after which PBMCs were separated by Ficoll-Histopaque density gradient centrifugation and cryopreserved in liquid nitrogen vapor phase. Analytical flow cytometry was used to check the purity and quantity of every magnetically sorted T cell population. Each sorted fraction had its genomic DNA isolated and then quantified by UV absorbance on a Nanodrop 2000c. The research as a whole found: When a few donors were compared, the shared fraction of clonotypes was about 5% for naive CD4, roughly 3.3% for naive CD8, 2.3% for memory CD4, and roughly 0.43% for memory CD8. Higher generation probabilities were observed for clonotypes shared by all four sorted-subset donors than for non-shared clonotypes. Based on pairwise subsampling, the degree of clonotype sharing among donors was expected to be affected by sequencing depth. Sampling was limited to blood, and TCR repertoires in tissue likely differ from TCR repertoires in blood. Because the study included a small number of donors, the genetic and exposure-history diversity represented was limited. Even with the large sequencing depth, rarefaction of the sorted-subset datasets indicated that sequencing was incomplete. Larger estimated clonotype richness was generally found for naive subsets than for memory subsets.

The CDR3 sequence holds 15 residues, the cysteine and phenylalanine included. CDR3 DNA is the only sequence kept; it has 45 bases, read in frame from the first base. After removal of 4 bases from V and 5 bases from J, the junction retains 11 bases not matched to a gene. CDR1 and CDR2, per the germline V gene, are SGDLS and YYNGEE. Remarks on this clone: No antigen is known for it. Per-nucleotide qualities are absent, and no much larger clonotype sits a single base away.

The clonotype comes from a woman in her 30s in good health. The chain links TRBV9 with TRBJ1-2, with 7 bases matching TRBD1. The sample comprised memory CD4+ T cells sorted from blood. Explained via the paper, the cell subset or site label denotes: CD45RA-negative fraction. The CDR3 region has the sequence CASSPAEGQLYGYTF. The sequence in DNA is TGTGCCAGCAGCCCCGCAGAGGGACAGCTGTATGGCTACACCTTC.